The 4 T cell receptor beta chains reported below all come from one sample, sequenced in a study of T cell responses to AZD1222 COVID-19 vaccine. The data were produced by immunoSEQ multiplex PCR, yet TCRdb's version contains in-frame clones alone and is incomplete. Found here are around 160,000 clones, approximately 88% of them singletons; the top ten hold approximately 15%. This specimen was peripheral blood, taken on day 0 of AZD1222 vaccination. These receptors all come from an adult in good health.

Turning to this clone: The sample has other DNA sequences that encode this CDR3 too. The chain links TRBV19 to TRBJ1-1; D uncertain. The CDR3 consists of 14 residues. CDR1 is LNHDA, CDR2 SQIVND, per germline (reference sequence). V was pared by 1 base and J by 3 bases, with 9 bases between. CDR3 sequence: CASSIVGRYTEAFF. In DNA form, the CDR3 reads TGTGCCAGTAGTATAGTGGGCCGATACACTGAAGCTTTCTTT.

This clone was found once. The V call is TRBV10-3, the J call TRBJ1-4; D possibly corresponds to TRBD1 (5 bases). The V and J ends lost 2 bases and 14 bases respectively, with 12 bases between them. The CDR3 is 12 amino acids. Germline V gene lookup returns CDR1 ENHRY and CDR2 SYGVKD. The DNA of the CDR3 is TGTGCCATCAGTGAGCCGGGACGCTATCTGTTTTTT. This translates into CAISEPGRYLFF.

The rearrangement uses TRBV18 and TRBJ2-1; TRBD2 aligns across 8 bases. The CDR3 consists of 15 residues. The V gene end was trimmed by 3 bases and the J gene end by 7 bases; junction bases not matched to a gene: 8. Germline V gene lookup returns CDR1 KGHSH and CDR2 LQKENI. This CDR3 reads CASSPPGGTRNEQFF. The CDR3 DNA is TGTGCCAGCTCACCCCCTGGAGGGACTAGAAATGAGCAGTTCTTC.

The chain combines TRBV5-1 with TRBJ1-6; 8 nucleotides agree with TRBD1. Germline V gene sequence: CDR1 SGHRS, CDR2 YFSETQ. The CDR3 length is 15 residues. V lost 4 bases to trimming and J lost 7 bases; unmatched junction nucleotides: 7. CDR3 region: CASSMRTGTNSPLHF. The CDR3 region has the DNA TGCGCCAGCAGCATGAGGACAGGGACCAATTCACCCCTCCACTTT. Drawing the rest from reference TRBV5-1 and TRBJ1-6, the complete variable domain is KAGVTQTPRYLIKTRGQQVTLSCSPISGHRSVSWYQQTPGQGLQFLFEYFSETQRNKGNFPGRFSGRQFSNSRSEMNVSTLELGDSALYLCASSMRTGTNSPLHFGNGTRLTVT.